These T cell receptor beta chains were read from a single sample in a study of siplizumab effects on memory and regulatory T cells. Libraries were prepared by immunoSEQ multiplex PCR; TCRdb keeps only in-frame clonotypes and omits some of them. The data contain around 100,000 clones, around 90% of them singletons. Sequencing was done on a sample of non-Treg CD4+ T cells sorted from blood. Every receptor here comes from a human donor in good health. Both conserved end residues are part of each CDR3. D genes are given only for firm matches. Size is stated for part of the rows, as once, few or many counts, or as a class when the clone is expanded.

V gene	J gene	D gene	clone size	CDR3 protein	CDR3 DNA
TRBV18	TRBJ1-2	TRBD1	NA	CASSDLGGQGGGGYTF	TGTGCCAGCTCAGACCTAGGAGGACAGGGCGGCGGTGGCTACACCTTC
TRBV10-3	TRBJ2-3	TRBD2	NA	CAISGGLAGTDTQYF	TGTGCCATCAGTGGGGGACTAGCGGGCACAGATACGCAGTATTTT
TRBV7-6	TRBJ1-3	NA	NA	CASSLSAYSGNTIYF	TGTGCCAGCAGCTTGAGCGCCTACTCTGGAAACACCATATATTTT
TRBV2	TRBJ2-1	NA	NA	CASRTLQTSYNEQFF	TGTGCCAGCAGGACTCTTCAGACATCCTACAATGAGCAGTTCTTC
TRBV4-1	TRBJ1-6	NA	NA	CASSQVRGALGSPLHF	TGCGCCAGCAGCCAAGTACGGGGGGCTCTTGGATCACCCCTCCACTTT
TRBV18	TRBJ1-1	TRBD1	NA	CASSLEQGALTEAFF	TGTGCCAGCTCGTTAGAACAGGGGGCGCTAACTGAAGCTTTCTTT
TRBV7-2	TRBJ2-1	NA	NA	CASSPPGGREQFF	TGTGCCAGCAGTCCACCAGGCGGGCGCGAGCAGTTCTTC
TRBV2	TRBJ2-7	TRBD2	NA	CASKARLAGGSYEQYF	TGTGCCAGCAAAGCCAGACTAGCGGGAGGAAGCTACGAGCAGTACTTC
TRBV2	TRBJ2-7	NA	NA	CASRRGGYEQYF	TGTGCCAGCAGGAGGGGGGGGTACGAGCAGTACTTC
TRBV19	TRBJ2-3	TRBD2	NA	CASSILGLAGGVSTQYF	TGTGCCAGTAGTATCCTGGGACTAGCGGGGGGGGTCAGTACGCAGTATTTT
TRBV11-3	TRBJ2-5	TRBD2	NA	CASSFTRSGYQETQYF	TGTGCCAGCAGCTTCACCCGTAGCGGGTACCAAGAGACCCAGTACTTC
TRBV5-1	TRBJ2-1	TRBD2	NA	CASSAGTSEFF	TGCGCCAGCAGCGCCGGGACTAGTGAGTTCTTC
TRBV2	TRBJ2-7	NA	NA	CASGMPGLGLLREYF	TGTGCCAGCGGGATGCCGGGACTTGGGTTGTTGAGGGAGTACTTC
TRBV5-1	TRBJ2-7	TRBD1	NA	CASSPRGRSYEQYF	TGCGCCAGCAGCCCCAGGGGGCGCTCCTACGAGCAGTACTTC
TRBV4-3	TRBJ2-5	NA	NA	CASSQDRGTVQETQYF	TGCGCCAGCAGCCAAGATCGGGGGACTGTCCAAGAGACCCAGTACTTC
TRBV16	TRBJ2-7	NA	NA	CASSRTYEQYF	TGTGCCAGCAGCCGTACCTACGAGCAGTACTTC
TRBV29-1	TRBJ2-7	TRBD1	NA	CSVGRDRVSEQYF	TGCAGCGTTGGACGGGACAGGGTAAGCGAGCAGTACTTC
TRBV4-1	TRBJ1-5	TRBD1	NA	CASSQGQGNSNQPQHF	TGCGCCAGCAGCCAAGGACAGGGTAATAGCAATCAGCCCCAGCATTTT
TRBV19	TRBJ1-1	TRBD1	NA	CASTNPGTGNTEAFF	TGTGCCAGTACCAACCCAGGGACAGGGAACACTGAAGCTTTCTTT
TRBV19	TRBJ2-2	NA	NA	CASLSHINTGELFF	TGTGCCAGTCTCTCGCACATAAACACCGGGGAGCTGTTTTTT
TRBV7-7	TRBJ2-3	NA	NA	CASSVDSASTDTQYF	TGTGCTAGCAGCGTAGACTCAGCTAGCACAGATACGCAGTATTTT
TRBV10-3	TRBJ2-2	TRBD2	NA	CAISAIAGEAGELFF	TGTGCCATCAGTGCAATAGCGGGAGAGGCCGGGGAGCTGTTTTTT
TRBV18	TRBJ1-4	NA	NA	CASSPPTEKLFF	TGTGCCAGCTCTCCACCGACGGAAAAACTGTTTTTT
TRBV5-8	TRBJ2-2	TRBD2	once	CASRPPLAGVGTGELFF	TGTGCCAGCAGGCCCCCTCTAGCGGGAGTAGGCACCGGGGAGCTGTTTTTT
TRBV4-3	TRBJ2-7	TRBD1	NA	CASSQMTGIYEQYF	TGCGCCAGCAGCCAGATGACAGGGATCTACGAGCAGTACTTC
TRBV7-8	TRBJ2-2	TRBD2	NA	CASSLVTSGRVGELFF	TGTGCCAGCAGCTTAGTGACTAGCGGGAGGGTCGGGGAGCTGTTTTTT
TRBV7-9	TRBJ1-1	TRBD1	NA	CASSYASGTVNTEAFF	TGTGCCAGCAGCTATGCTTCCGGGACAGTGAACACTGAAGCTTTCTTT
TRBV7-3	TRBJ1-1	NA	NA	CASSPAVLTRSAEAFF	TGTGCCAGCAGCCCAGCCGTCTTAACTAGATCGGCTGAAGCTTTCTTT
TRBV15	TRBJ1-1	NA	NA	CATSRDPANTEAFF	TGTGCCACCAGCAGAGATCCGGCGAACACTGAAGCTTTCTTT
TRBV6-1	TRBJ2-5	TRBD1	once	CASSAGQGIQETQYF	TGTGCCAGCAGTGCGGGACAGGGGATCCAAGAGACCCAGTACTTC
TRBV4-2	TRBJ2-7	TRBD2	NA	CASSQDTSGSPYEQYF	TGTGCCAGCAGCCAAGACACTAGCGGGAGTCCCTACGAGCAGTACTTC
TRBV7-2	TRBJ2-5	NA	NA	CASSLDPGAETQYF	TGTGCCAGCAGCTTAGATCCAGGGGCGGAGACCCAGTACTTC
TRBV28	TRBJ2-5	NA	NA	CASSREETQYF	TGTGCCAGCAGTCGAGAGGAGACCCAGTACTTC
TRBV5-4	TRBJ2-5	TRBD1	NA	CASSPKTGSGTQYF	TGTGCCAGCAGCCCCAAGACAGGGTCGGGGACCCAGTACTTC
TRBV28	TRBJ2-2	NA	NA	CASRTYGTAGGVTGELFF	TGTGCCAGCAGGACATATGGGACGGCCGGCGGAGTGACCGGGGAGCTGTTTTTT
TRBV4-3	TRBJ1-4	NA	NA	CASSQDPGKNEKLFF	TGCGCCAGCAGCCAAGATCCAGGGAAGAATGAAAAACTGTTTTTT
TRBV27	TRBJ1-3	NA	NA	CASGHPSGNTIYF	TGTGCCAGCGGACATCCCTCTGGAAACACCATATATTTT
TRBV28	TRBJ2-7	TRBD1	NA	CASSSPGQGARRSYEQYF	TGTGCCAGCAGTTCACCGGGACAGGGAGCGCGTAGGTCCTACGAGCAGTACTTC
TRBV27	TRBJ2-5	TRBD1	once	CASSLGTGKETQYF	TGTGCCAGCAGTTTGGGGACAGGGAAAGAGACCCAGTACTTC
TRBV6-1	TRBJ2-7	NA	NA	CASSDQSSYEQYF	TGTGCCAGCAGTGACCAGAGCTCCTACGAGCAGTACTTC
TRBV5-4	TRBJ2-5	NA	NA	CASSLAVGARETQYF	TGTGCCAGCAGCTTGGCTGTCGGGGCGAGGGAGACCCAGTACTTC
TRBV19	TRBJ1-5	NA	NA	CASSRTRDSNQPQHF	TGTGCCAGTAGCCGGACCCGAGATAGCAATCAGCCCCAGCATTTT
TRBV7-8	TRBJ2-1	NA	few	CASSLEGGARGTQFF	TGTGCCAGCAGCTTAGAGGGGGGGGCGCGGGGTACGCAGTTCTTC
TRBV27	TRBJ2-7	NA	once	CASSFRSRGESSEQYF	TGTGCCAGCAGTTTTCGTAGTCGGGGAGAATCCTCCGAGCAGTACTTC
TRBV5-4	TRBJ2-7	TRBD1	NA	CASSSGGPYQEQYF	TGTGCCAGCAGCTCAGGGGGCCCCTACCAGGAGCAGTACTTC
TRBV7-2	TRBJ2-3	NA	NA	CASSQSPVSSTDTQYF	TGTGCCAGCAGCCAATCACCGGTTTCTAGCACAGATACGCAGTATTTT